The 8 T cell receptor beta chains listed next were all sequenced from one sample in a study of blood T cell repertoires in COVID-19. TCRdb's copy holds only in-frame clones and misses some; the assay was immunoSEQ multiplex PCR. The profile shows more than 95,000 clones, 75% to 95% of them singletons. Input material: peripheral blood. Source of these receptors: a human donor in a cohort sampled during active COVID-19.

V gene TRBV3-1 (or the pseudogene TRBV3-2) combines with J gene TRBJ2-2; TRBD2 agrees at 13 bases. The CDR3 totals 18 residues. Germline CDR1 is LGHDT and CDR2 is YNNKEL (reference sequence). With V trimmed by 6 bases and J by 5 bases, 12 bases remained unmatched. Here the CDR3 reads CASRHRGLAGVRTGELFF. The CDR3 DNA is TGTGCCAGCAGACACAGAGGACTAGCGGGAGTGAGAACCGGGGAGCTGTTTTTT.

The CDR3 loop reads CASSWTSTGELFF. The CDR3 DNA reads TGTGCCAGCAGTTGGACTAGCACCGGGGAGCTGTTTTTT. This chain connects TRBV28 to TRBJ2-2, with TRBD2 matching over 7 bases. Trimming cost V 4 bases and J 4 bases; bases outside gene matches: 0. The CDR3 spans 13 residues. Per the germline V gene, CDR1 is MDHEN and CDR2 is SYDVKM. Full variable domain (remainder filled in from reference TRBV28 and TRBJ2-2): DVKVTQSSRYLVKRTGEKVFLECVQDMDHENMFWYRQDPGLGLRLIYFSYDVKMKEKGDIPEGYSVSREKKERFSLILESASTNQTSMYLCASSWTSTGELFFGEGSRLTVL.

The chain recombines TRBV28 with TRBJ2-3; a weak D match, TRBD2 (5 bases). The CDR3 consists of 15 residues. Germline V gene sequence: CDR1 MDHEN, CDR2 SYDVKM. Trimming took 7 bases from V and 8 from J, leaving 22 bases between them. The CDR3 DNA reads TGTGCCAGCACCAAAAACGCGGGTCTTACTTTTACGCAGTATTTT. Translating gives CASTKNAGLTFTQYF.

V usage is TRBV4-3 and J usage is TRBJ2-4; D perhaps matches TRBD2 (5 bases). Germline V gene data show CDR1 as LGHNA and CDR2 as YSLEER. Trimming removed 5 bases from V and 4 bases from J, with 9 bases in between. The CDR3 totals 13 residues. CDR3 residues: CASSEGTKNIQYF. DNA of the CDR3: TGCGCCAGCAGCGAGGGCACAAAAAACATTCAGTACTTC.

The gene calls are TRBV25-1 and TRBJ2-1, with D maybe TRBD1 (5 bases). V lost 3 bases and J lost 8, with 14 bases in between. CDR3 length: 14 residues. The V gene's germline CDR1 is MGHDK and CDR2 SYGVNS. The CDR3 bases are TGTGCCAGCAGTGATTCGGGCAGGGCCCATGAGCAGTTCTTC. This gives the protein CASSDSGRAHEQFF.

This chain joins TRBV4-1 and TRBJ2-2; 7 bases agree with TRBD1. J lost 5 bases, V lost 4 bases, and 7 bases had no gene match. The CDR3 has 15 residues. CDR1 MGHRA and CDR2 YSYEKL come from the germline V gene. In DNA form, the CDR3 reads TGCGCCAGCAGCCCAGGGACAGTCGTGACCGGGGAGCTGTTTTTT. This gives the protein CASSPGTVVTGELFF.

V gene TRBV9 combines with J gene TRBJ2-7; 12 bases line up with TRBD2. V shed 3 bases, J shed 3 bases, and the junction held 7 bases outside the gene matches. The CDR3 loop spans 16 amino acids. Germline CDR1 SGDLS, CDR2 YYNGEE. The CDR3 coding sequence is TGTGCCAGCAGCGACTCCCTGACTAGCGGGAGCTACGAGCAGTACTTC. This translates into CASSDSLTSGSYEQYF.

CDR3 residues: CASSPASRGVQETQYF. In nucleotides, the CDR3 is TGTGCCAGCAGCCCCGCATCGCGGGGTGTACAAGAGACCCAGTACTTC. This rearrangement joins TRBV5-6 to TRBJ2-5; the D gene is possibly TRBD2 (6 bases). The V end lost 4 bases, the J end lost 2 bases, and 18 bases lay between the germline ends. CDR1 is SGHDT and CDR2 is YYEEEE in the germline V gene. The CDR3 runs 16 residues.